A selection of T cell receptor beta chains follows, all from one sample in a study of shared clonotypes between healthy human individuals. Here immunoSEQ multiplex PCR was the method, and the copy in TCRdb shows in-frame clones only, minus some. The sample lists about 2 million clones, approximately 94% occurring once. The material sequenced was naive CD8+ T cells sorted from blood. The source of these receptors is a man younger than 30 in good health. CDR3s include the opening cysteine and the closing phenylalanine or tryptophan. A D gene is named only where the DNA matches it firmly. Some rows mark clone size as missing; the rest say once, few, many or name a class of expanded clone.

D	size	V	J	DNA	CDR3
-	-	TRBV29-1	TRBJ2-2	TGCAGCGTCTACAGGGACACCGGGGAGCTGTTTTTT	CSVYRDTGELFF
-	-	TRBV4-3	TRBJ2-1	TGCGCCAGCAGCCCTCAAAGCGCGGGAATTCTGAATGAGCAGTTCTTC	CASSPQSAGILNEQFF
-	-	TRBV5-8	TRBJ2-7	TGTGCCAGCAGCTGGGGGGACTCCTACGAGCAGTACTTC	CASSWGDSYEQYF
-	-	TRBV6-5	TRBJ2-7	TGTGCCAGCAGTTACGGCTCGGGGTACGAGCAGTACTTC	CASSYGSGYEQYF
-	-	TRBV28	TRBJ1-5	TGTGCCAGCAGTTTACGGGGGGTACTCAATCAGCCCCAGCATTTT	CASSLRGVLNQPQHF
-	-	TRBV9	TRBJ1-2	TGTGCCAGCAGCGTAGGGGGGCGGCCCGAAGACTACACCTTC	CASSVGGRPEDYTF
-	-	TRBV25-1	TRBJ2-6	TGTGCCAGCAGTGACAGCTCTGGGGCCAACGTCCTGACTTTC	CASSDSSGANVLTF
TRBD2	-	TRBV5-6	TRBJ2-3	TGTGCCAGCAGCTTGACTAGCGAGACAGATACGCAGTATTTT	CASSLTSETDTQYF
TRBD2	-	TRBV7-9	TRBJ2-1	TGTGCCAGCAGCCTGCGTAGCGGGAGTTTTAATGAGCAGTTCTTC	CASSLRSGSFNEQFF
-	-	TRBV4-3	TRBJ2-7	TGCGCCAGCAGCCAAGAGTTTGCCTCCTACGAGCAGTACTTC	CASSQEFASYEQYF
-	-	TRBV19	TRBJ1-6	TGTGCCAGTAGGGGGGCTTCATATAATTCACCCCTCCACTTT	CASRGASYNSPLHF
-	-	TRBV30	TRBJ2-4	TGTGCCTGGACCCAGGGACTCGACTTCTACTTC	CAWTQGLDFYF
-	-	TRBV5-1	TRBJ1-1	TGCGCCAGCAGCTCCGGGCTGGGAGAAGCTTTCTTT	CASSSGLGEAFF
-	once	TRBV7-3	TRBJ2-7	TGTGCCAGCAGCTTCCTCTTACAGATTTGGGGGGCTTACGAGCAGTACTTC	CASSFLLQIWGAYEQYF
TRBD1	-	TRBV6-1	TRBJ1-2	TGTGCCAGCGGTTGGGACAGGTCCAACTATGGCTACACCTTC	CASGWDRSNYGYTF
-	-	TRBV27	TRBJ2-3	TGTGCCACCCGTGGTACGGGAGATACGCAGTATTTT	CATRGTGDTQYF
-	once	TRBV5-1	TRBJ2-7	TGCGCCAGCAGCTACGGACAGACCTACGAGCAGTACTTC	CASSYGQTYEQYF